The sequence of this T cell receptor (beta chain) was determined in a study of T cell changes during pregnancy in multiple sclerosis. CDR1 LNHDA and CDR2 SQIVND come from the germline V gene (reference sequence). Trimming removed 3 bases at V and 5 bases at J, with 13 bases between. The CDR3 consists of 15 residues. TCRdb's table, derived via immunoSEQ multiplex PCR, lists solely in-frame clones and lacks some. The repertoire holds about 36,000 clones, with about nine tenths as singletons. This sample comprised CD4+ T cells from peripheral blood mononuclear cells, obtained in the second trimester of pregnancy. This TCR derives from a female donor in good health, enrolled as a control in a pregnancy study. This rearrangement joins TRBV19 to TRBJ1-4; perhaps TRBD1 as D (6 bases). CDR3 loop: CASSILRTENEKLFF. The CDR3, as DNA: TGTGCCAGTAGTATCCTCCGGACAGAAAATGAAAAACTGTTTTTT.